The next 32 T cell receptor beta chains were all read from a single sample in a study of blood T cell repertoires in COVID-19. Libraries were prepared by immunoSEQ multiplex PCR; TCRdb keeps only in-frame clonotypes and omits some of them. Altogether around 140,000 clones are present, around 80% being singletons, with the ten largest covering about 10%. Sequenced input: peripheral blood. All receptors derive from a man between 60 and 70 years old with active or convalescent COVID-19.

The chain uses TRBV6-5 and TRBJ1-5, with 9 bases fitting TRBD1. The germline CDR1 and CDR2 sequences are MNHEY and SVGAGI. The CDR3 consists of 15 residues. Germline trimming cut 4 bases from V and 1 base from J; bases unmatched to any gene: 2. CDR3 coding DNA: TGTGCCAGCAGTTGGACAGGGGACAGCAATCAGCCCCAGCATTTT. Translated: CASSWTGDSNQPQHF.

V is TRBV6-5 and J is TRBJ1-2; TRBD1 matches 10 bases. There are 16 residues in the CDR3. Trimming at V came to 0 bases and at J to 5 bases, leaving 6 bases not matched to a gene. CDR1 MNHEY and CDR2 SVGAGI come from the germline V gene. The CDR3 reads CASSYSGTGVSYGYTF. In DNA, the CDR3 is TGTGCCAGCAGTTACTCGGGGACAGGGGTGTCATATGGCTACACCTTC.

The genes are TRBV7-2 and TRBJ2-5, with 8 bases that match TRBD2. CDR1 SGHTA and CDR2 FQGNSA come from the germline V gene. J gave up 5 bases and V 2 bases, and 7 bases lay outside the gene matches. The CDR3 runs to 15 residues. DNA of the CDR3: TGTGCCAGCAGCTTATCGGGAGGGGAGTATGAGACCCAGTACTTC. Residues: CASSLSGGEYETQYF.

This rearrangement joins TRBV2 to TRBJ1-6; possibly TRBD1 for D (5 bases). The CDR3 is made up of 14 amino acids. The V gene lost 2 bases and the J gene lost 6 bases, with 8 bases spanning the gap. The V gene's germline CDR1 is SNHLY and CDR2 FYNNEI. The CDR3 DNA reads as TGTGCCAGCAGTGAAATGACAGCTAATTCACCCCTCCACTTT. It is translated as CASSEMTANSPLHF. The variable domain in full, with the rest retrieved from reference TRBV2 and TRBJ1-6, is EPEVTQTPSHQVTQMGQEVILRCVPISNHLYFYWYRQILGQKVEFLVSFYNNEISEKSEIFDDQFSVERPDGSNFTLKIRSTKLEDSAMYFCASSEMTANSPLHFGNGTRLTVT.

V gene TRBV7-7 combines with J gene TRBJ2-3, with a weak D call TRBD2 (6 bases). CDR1 SSHAT and CDR2 FNYEAQ come from the germline V gene (reference sequence). This CDR3 is 15 amino acids long. Trimming took 5 bases from V and 6 from J, leaving 18 bases between them. The CDR3, as DNA: TGTGCCAGCAGCCGCGGGGTCCCTGAGTCGGATACGCAGTATTTT. Amino acids: CASSRGVPESDTQYF.

Details on this clone: The junction differs from germline at one of its ends, possibly a read error. The chain couples TRBV7-8 to TRBJ1-2, with D maybe TRBD1 (5 bases). Germline CDR1 is SGHVS and CDR2 is FQNEAQ. The CDR3 spans 16 residues. CDR3 nucleotides: TGTGCCAGCAGCTTAGAAACCGCGTTCGCCAGGGCGACCTGGTTATTC. Translating it yields CASSLETAFARATWLF.

This clone was counted only a few times. The gene calls are TRBV27 and TRBJ2-7; possible D gene TRBD2, 6 bases. The germline V gene has CDR1 MNHEY and CDR2 SMNVEV (reference sequence). The ends were cut back, 5 bases at V and 6 bases at J, with 14 bases in the middle. This CDR3 contains 13 residues. The CDR3 loop reads CASSPTLAGEQYV. The DNA of the CDR3 is TGTGCCAGCAGTCCGACACTAGCCGGCGAGCAGTACGTC.

Regarding this clone: Other nucleotide sequences in the sample specify the same CDR3. The V and J genes are TRBV7-2 and TRBJ1-1; TRBD1 might be the D (5 bases). Germline CDR1 and CDR2: SGHTA and FQGNSA. CDR3 size: 13 residues. The ends were cut back, 5 bases at V and 2 bases at J, with 9 bases in the middle. In DNA form, the CDR3 reads TGTGCCAGCAGCCTAGACAGAAACACTGAAGCTTTCTTT. Its translation is CASSLDRNTEAFF.

The rearrangement joins TRBV7-2 to TRBJ2-3; D may be TRBD1 (6 bases). Germline V lookup: CDR1 SGHTA, CDR2 FQGNSA. CDR3 size: 15 residues. The germline V and J ends were trimmed by 8 bases and 2 bases, with 17 bases remaining between them. Written as DNA, the CDR3 is TGTGCCAGCCGATCGACAGGCACAAACACAGATACGCAGTATTTT. As protein: CASRSTGTNTDTQYF.

The J gene is TRBJ2-7, the V gene TRBV6-5, with TRBD1 matching 8 bases. After removal of 6 bases from V and 6 bases from J, the junction contained 7 bases not matched to a gene. The CDR3 spans 13 residues. Looked up from germline, CDR1 is MNHEY and CDR2 is SVGAGI. The CDR3 DNA is TGTGCCAGCAGAGACTCAGGGGGCCTCGAGCAGTACTTC. Amino acids: CASRDSGGLEQYF.

The chain uses TRBV18 and TRBJ1-6; 7 positions match TRBD1. Looked up from germline, CDR1 is KGHSH and CDR2 is LQKENI. Unmatched junction bases numbered 8, after V lost 3 bases and J lost 6 bases. This CDR3 is 16 amino acids long. This CDR3 is CASSPNRGRINSPLHF. The CDR3 bases are TGTGCCAGCTCACCGAACAGGGGACGAATTAATTCACCCCTCCACTTT.

The chain recombines TRBV27 with TRBJ1-1, with TRBD1 identical over 11 bases. Germline assignment: CDR1 MNHEY and CDR2 SMNVEV (reference sequence). This CDR3 region has 17 residues. With 5 bases clipped from V and 2 bases from J, the junction kept 10 bases outside the gene matches. DNA for the CDR3: TGTGCCAGCAGTCCACGGGACAGGGGGAACAGTAACACTGAAGCTTTCTTT. It is translated as CASSPRDRGNSNTEAFF.

The J gene is TRBJ2-7, the V gene TRBV6-2 or TRBV6-3; 7 bases align to TRBD1. CDR1 and CDR2 from the germline V gene are MNHEY and SVGEGT. The CDR3 contains 17 residues. With 2 bases clipped from V and 4 bases from J, the junction kept 14 bases outside the gene matches. The CDR3 spells CASSYGLGQVNEYEQYF. The CDR3 DNA is TGTGCCAGCAGTTACGGCCTCGGACAGGTCAATGAGTACGAGCAGTACTTC.

V usage is TRBV29-1 and J usage is TRBJ2-1; maybe TRBD2 (6 bases). The CDR3 is 16 amino acids. Germline lookup yields CDR1 SQVTM and CDR2 ANQGSEA. V lost 1 base and J 10 bases, leaving 23 bases between the germline ends. CDR3 protein: CSVEGPSGGVIGEQFF. In DNA form, the CDR3 reads TGCAGCGTTGAAGGACCGAGTGGCGGGGTTATAGGGGAGCAGTTCTTC.

The rearrangement uses TRBV19 and TRBJ1-4; D is perhaps TRBD1 (5 bases). Trimming removed 4 bases at V and 3 bases at J, with 15 bases between. Germline V gene lookup returns CDR1 LNHDA and CDR2 SQIVND (reference sequence). The CDR3 loop spans 16 amino acids. The CDR3 protein is CASSSPRGGANEKLFF. CDR3 in DNA: TGTGCCAGTAGTAGCCCCCGCGGGGGGGCTAATGAAAAACTGTTTTTT.

The rearrangement uses TRBV7-2 and TRBJ2-7; 11 positions match TRBD2. Germline V CDR1 and CDR2: SGHTA, FQGNSA. This CDR3 region has 15 residues. Unmatched junction bases numbered 4, after V lost 1 base and J lost 5 bases. CDR3 bases: TGTGCCAGCAGCTTAGTACTAGCGGGAGTTGACGAGCAGTACGTC. Translated: CASSLVLAGVDEQYV.

The J gene is TRBJ1-1, the V gene TRBV11-3, with 9 positions matching TRBD1. The V and J ends lost 1 base and 0 bases, in that order; junction bases with no gene match: 12. The V gene's germline CDR1 is SGHNT and CDR2 YENEEA. This CDR3 is 19 amino acids long. CDR3 in DNA: TGTGCCAGCAGCTTAGGCCCGGGACAGGGCGGTGGGGTGAACACTGAAGCTTTCTTT. Protein: CASSLGPGQGGGVNTEAFF.

This clone was seen just once. The rearrangement joins TRBV11-3 to TRBJ2-4; TRBD2 is a possible D gene (8 bases). Germline lookup yields CDR1 SGHNT and CDR2 YENEEA. This CDR3 contains 14 residues. V was pared by 8 bases and J by 4 bases, with 15 bases between. CDR3 coding DNA: TGTGCCAGCCGCGGGGGGACAGCAAAAAACATTCAGTACTTC. It encodes CASRGGTAKNIQYF.

The rearrangement joins TRBV7-9 to TRBJ2-2, with D possibly TRBD1 on 6 matching bases. This CDR3 contains 15 residues. The V and J ends lost 3 bases and 5 bases respectively, with 13 bases between them. CDR1 and CDR2 from the germline V gene are SEHNR and FQNEAQ (reference sequence). CDR3 nucleotide sequence: TGTGCCAGCAGCTTTGTACAGGGTGGGACCGGGGAGCTGTTTTTT. Amino acids: CASSFVQGGTGELFF.

This clone showed up just once. V usage is TRBV10-1 and J usage is TRBJ2-1; possibly TRBD2 for D (6 bases). There are 14 residues in the CDR3. The germline CDR1 and CDR2 sequences are WNHNN and SYGVQD (reference sequence). The germline V and J ends were trimmed by 4 bases and 7 bases, with 14 bases remaining between them. The CDR3 reads CASSGIRGKNEQFF. The CDR3 nucleotides read TGCGCCAGCAGTGGCATCCGGGGGAAGAATGAGCAGTTCTTC.

This chain links TRBV11-2 with TRBJ1-6; D gene unclear. Germline values: CDR1 SGHAT, CDR2 FQNNGV. This CDR3 has 14 amino acids. Trimming cost V 1 base and J 9 bases, with 10 bases left between them. CDR3 sequence: CASSLVASLSPLHF. The CDR3 DNA follows: TGTGCCAGCAGCTTAGTGGCCAGTCTTTCACCCCTCCACTTT.

The rearrangement links TRBV19 to TRBJ2-5; 10 bases match TRBD2. Germline V lookup: CDR1 LNHDA, CDR2 SQIVND (reference sequence). The CDR3 covers 15 residues. V lost 1 base and J lost 5; bases outside the gene matches: 4. The CDR3 DNA sequence: TGTGCCAGTAGTATAGCTAGCGGGAGCGGGGAGACCCAGTACTTC. Protein product: CASSIASGSGETQYF.

This rearrangement joins TRBV2 to TRBJ2-3; D may be TRBD2 (5 bases). Germline-derived CDR1 and CDR2 are SNHLY and FYNNEI. V shed 8 bases and J shed 4 bases, with 16 bases lying between them. The CDR3 sequence is 14 residues long. In DNA, the CDR3 is TGTGCCAGCTTGAGGGCCACATCAGCAGATACGCAGTATTTT. It yields the protein CASLRATSADTQYF. Full variable domain (rest looked up from reference TRBV2 and TRBJ2-3): EPEVTQTPSHQVTQMGQEVILRCVPISNHLYFYWYRQILGQKVEFLVSFYNNEISEKSEIFDDQFSVERPDGSNFTLKIRSTKLEDSAMYFCASLRATSADTQYFGPGTRLTVL.

The gene calls are TRBV10-2 and TRBJ2-4; D call uncertain. CDR3 length equals 12 residues. V lost 10 bases to trimming and J lost 6 bases, with 13 bases between them. Germline values: CDR1 WSHSY, CDR2 SAAADI. The DNA for the CDR3 is TGCGCCACGCAGAACCCTTTAAACATTCAGTACTTC. Translation gives CATQNPLNIQYF.

CDR3 sequence reads: CASSQLRGGSTEAFF. DNA for the CDR3: TGCGCCAGCAGTCAATTAAGGGGGGGATCGACTGAAGCTTTCTTT. V usage is TRBV4-1 and J usage is TRBJ1-1, with D tentatively TRBD1 (6 bases). This CDR3 has 15 residues. CDR1 and CDR2 from the germline V gene are MGHRA and YSYEKL. Trimming pared 6 bases from V and 5 bases from J, leaving 19 bases between.

This chain links TRBV10-2 with TRBJ1-2, with D perhaps matching TRBD1 (6 bases). The CDR3 runs to 14 residues. V was pared by 6 bases and J by 5 bases, with 16 bases between. CDR1 is WSHSY and CDR2 is SAAADI in the germline V gene. CDR3 in DNA: TGCGCCAGCAGGGAGGACAGTTTCTGGTATGGCTACACCTTC. Encoded protein: CASREDSFWYGYTF.

The chain links TRBV27 to TRBJ1-2; the D gene is possibly TRBD1 (6 bases). V was cut by 8 bases and J by 8 bases, with 24 bases left in between. The length of the CDR3 is 15 residues. CDR1 MNHEY and CDR2 SMNVEV come from the germline V gene (reference sequence). The CDR3 region is CASGSDSLERGGYTF. The DNA for the CDR3 is TGTGCCAGCGGGTCGGACAGCTTAGAACGCGGAGGCTACACCTTC.

The rearrangement joins TRBV7-2 to TRBJ1-1; 7 bases are shared with TRBD1. Germline CDR1 and CDR2: SGHTA and FQGNSA. The CDR3 loop spans 15 amino acids. Trimming cost V 4 bases and J 10 bases; bases outside gene matches: 15. The CDR3 coding sequence is TGTGCCAGCAGCTCGACTCCCGGGACAGCCGTTGGAGCTTTCTTT. Its protein product is CASSSTPGTAVGAFF.

The CDR3 coding sequence is TGTGCCAGCAGCGCCAAAGGACAGAACTATGGCTACACCTTC. It encodes CASSAKGQNYGYTF. The rearrangement uses TRBV5-4 and TRBJ1-2; D possibly corresponds to TRBD1 (6 bases). The length of the CDR3 is 14 residues. Germline V gene lookup returns CDR1 SGHNT and CDR2 YYREEE (reference sequence). Trimming removed 4 bases at V and 2 bases at J, with 12 bases between. Looking up the rest from reference TRBV5-4 and TRBJ1-2 gives the full variable domain: ETGVTQSPTHLIKTRGQQVTLRCSSQSGHNTVSWYQQALGQGPQFIFQYYREEENGRGNFPPRFSGLQFPNYSSELNVNALELDDSALYLCASSAKGQNYGYTFGSGTRLTVV.

The rearrangement uses TRBV7-2 and TRBJ1-5; 9 bases agree with TRBD1. The CDR3 consists of 16 residues. Germline-derived CDR1 and CDR2 are SGHTA and FQGNSA. J gave up 4 bases and V 5 bases, and 9 bases lay outside the gene matches. CDR3 region: CASSPYPTGGNQPQHF. DNA for the CDR3: TGTGCCAGCAGCCCGTACCCGACAGGGGGTAATCAGCCCCAGCATTTT. The full variable domain, its missing parts supplied by reference TRBV7-2 and TRBJ1-5, is GAGVSQSPSNKVTEKGKDVELRCDPISGHTALYWYRQSLGQGLEFLIYFQGNSAPDKSGLPSDRFSAERTGGSVSTLTIQRTQQEDSAVYLCASSPYPTGGNQPQHFGDGTRLSIL.

As DNA, the CDR3 is TGTGCCAGCAGCTTAGCTGGAGGGCTCTCCTACGAGCAGTACGTC. This translates into CASSLAGGLSYEQYV. The J gene is TRBJ2-7, the V gene TRBV11-3; tentatively, D is TRBD2 (6 bases). Trimming took off 1 base at V and 0 bases at J, with 10 bases between the two ends. The CDR3 has 15 residues. Per the germline V gene, CDR1 is SGHNT and CDR2 is YENEEA.

V is TRBV19 and J is TRBJ1-6; TRBD1 is a possible D gene (6 bases). The CDR3 covers 15 residues. V dropped 1 base and J dropped 7 bases, with 11 bases sitting between them. CDR1 and CDR2 (germline): LNHDA, SQIVND (reference sequence). In DNA form, the CDR3 reads TGTGCCAGTAGTATAGCATCAGGGGCCAATTCACCCCTCCACTTT. Its translation is CASSIASGANSPLHF.